Sequencing of this T cell receptor beta chain was carried out in a study of blood T cell repertoires in COVID-19. Looking at the study overall: Collection of acute and convalescent COVID-19 samples took place in the United States, Italy and Spain. Nucleic acid was either cDNA or gDNA, and it came from T cells, B-cell-depleted T cells, or PBMCs.

Between the trimmed V and J ends, which lost 4 bases and 0 bases, there was a span of 6 bases. The length of the CDR3 is 13 residues. Looked up from germline, CDR1 is LNHDA and CDR2 is SQIVND (reference sequence). Sequencing was performed with immunoSEQ multiplex PCR; in TCRdb, only in-frame clones are kept and a portion is missing. Among approximately 200,000 clones listed, about 90% were seen once. The V call is TRBV19, the J call TRBJ1-1; D is unclear. Sequencing was carried out using peripheral blood. This clonotype was obtained from a man aged 35-49 years with active or convalescent COVID-19. The CDR3: CASSSSLNTEAFF. CDR3 coding DNA: TGTGCCAGTAGTAGTAGCCTGAACACTGAAGCTTTCTTT.